Below are 29 T cell receptor beta chains sequenced from a single sample in a study of cytomegalovirus exposure and HLA in healthy donors (dated by TCRdb to about 2017). The method was the immunoSEQ multiplex PCR assay. A mixture of 60 forward primers for TCR Vbeta segments and 13 reverse primers for TCR Jbeta segments was used in the multiplex PCR. In its TCRdb copy, this immuneACCESS table keeps in-frame sequences only and misses some clones. Where compared with another copy, unresolved V genes explain less than half of these, and the others have no known cause. The sample data list 150,000 to 200,000 clones, and under 9.5% of these were observed just once. The top ten hold roughly 1.3% of the sample. The material sequenced was PBMCs. These receptors were obtained from a woman aged 25-40 years in good health and CMV-seropositive.

The rearrangement joins TRBV19 to TRBJ2-7, with D maybe TRBD2 (6 bases). The CDR3 loop spans 16 amino acids. Trimming pared 3 bases from V and 5 bases from J, leaving 20 bases between. CDR1 and CDR2 from the germline V gene are LNHDA and SQIVND (reference sequence). The CDR3 sequence is CASSIGFGGTLNEQYF. In nucleotides, the CDR3 is TGTGCCAGTAGTATTGGGTTCGGAGGGACTCTGAACGAGCAGTACTTC. The whole variable domain, filled in from reference TRBV19 and TRBJ2-7, reads DGGITQSPKYLFRKEGQNVTLSCEQNLNHDAMYWYRQDPGQGLRLIYYSQIVNDFQKGDIAEGYSVSREKKESFPLTVTSAQKNPTAFYLCASSIGFGGTLNEQYFGPGTRLTVT.

This clone has only a few counts. V gene TRBV10-3 combines with J gene TRBJ1-1; a weak D match, TRBD1 (6 bases). CDR3 length: 15 amino acids. Germline V gives CDR1 ENHRY, CDR2 SYGVKD. V was pared by 2 bases and J by 7 bases, with 17 bases between. The DNA for the CDR3 is TGTGCCATCAGTGAGCAAGGGCGGACAGCAGGTGAAGCTTTCTTT. Translated: CAISEQGRTAGEAFF.

This clone was observed a handful of times. This rearrangement joins TRBV4-1 to TRBJ1-2; 10 nucleotides agree with TRBD1. Per germline, CDR1 MGHRA and CDR2 YSYEKL. The CDR3 is made up of 17 amino acids. V dropped 7 bases and J dropped 5; count of bases not matched to a gene: 16. CDR3: CASTYGGQGTGGYGYTF. CDR3 coding DNA: TGCGCCAGCACCTACGGGGGACAGGGGACAGGAGGGTATGGCTACACCTTC.

Remarks on this clone: The sample has other DNA sequences that encode this CDR3 too. V gene TRBV27 combines with J gene TRBJ2-2; the D gene is possibly TRBD2 (6 bases). The CDR3 sequence is 14 residues long. CDR1 is MNHEY and CDR2 is SMNVEV in the germline V gene (reference sequence). V lost 3 bases, J lost 6 bases, and 11 bases lay in between. This CDR3 reads CASSLVWGAGELFF. CDR3 in DNA: TGTGCCAGCAGTTTGGTGTGGGGGGCCGGGGAGCTGTTTTTT.

This clone appeared a few times. The rearrangement links TRBV9 to TRBJ2-5; D possibly corresponds to TRBD1 (6 bases). The CDR3 runs to 11 residues. Germline V gene lookup returns CDR1 SGDLS and CDR2 YYNGEE. The V gene lost 4 bases and the J gene lost 5 bases, with 6 bases spanning the gap. This chain's CDR3 is CASSQGETQYF. As DNA, the CDR3 is TGTGCCAGCAGCCAGGGGGAGACCCAGTACTTC. Full variable domain (outside the CDR3, taken from reference TRBV9 and TRBJ2-5): DSGVTQTPKHLITATGQRVTLRCSPRSGDLSVYWYQQSLDQGLQFLIQYYNGEERAKGNILERFSAQQFPDLHSELNLSSLELGDSALYFCASSQGETQYFGPGTRLLVL.

Only a few counts were recorded for this clone. The rearrangement joins TRBV11-2 to TRBJ2-7, with 8 bases identical to TRBD2. The CDR3 sequence is 15 residues long. Germline CDR1 and CDR2: SGHAT and FQNNGV. V shed 3 bases and J 5 bases; nucleotides not matched to a gene: 9. The CDR3 sequence is CASSFRPGGADEQYF. DNA of the CDR3: TGTGCCAGCAGCTTTAGACCGGGAGGGGCAGACGAGCAGTACTTC.

This clone has only a few counts. The chain couples TRBV12-5 to TRBJ2-7; 8 nucleotides agree with TRBD1. V shed 1 base and J 3 bases; nucleotides not matched to a gene: 5. Germline V gene data show CDR1 as LGHNT and CDR2 as FRNRAP. The CDR3 is 15 residues long. CDR3 nucleotide sequence: TGTGCTAGTGGTTTGGCGGACAGGGCCCGCTACGAGCAGTACTTC. Translating gives CASGLADRARYEQYF.

The chain recombines TRBV9 with TRBJ2-2; TRBD2 matches 8 bases. Germline V gene lookup returns CDR1 SGDLS and CDR2 YYNGEE. Germline trimming cut 3 bases from V and 4 bases from J; bases unmatched to any gene: 5. The CDR3 runs to 15 residues. CDR3 amino acids: CASSGREGLTGELFF. DNA of the CDR3: TGTGCCAGCAGCGGCCGGGAGGGCCTCACCGGGGAGCTGTTTTTT.

This chain links TRBV4-2 with TRBJ2-2; a possible D gene is TRBD2 (6 bases). CDR1 and CDR2 from the germline V gene are LGHNA and YNFKEQ. V was clipped by 4 bases and J by 2 bases, with 14 bases between them. The CDR3 runs to 16 residues. The CDR3 is CASSPTEGANTGELFF. In nucleotides, the CDR3 is TGTGCCAGCAGCCCGACGGAGGGAGCAAACACCGGGGAGCTGTTTTTT.

The chain uses TRBV11-3 and TRBJ2-7; 9 bases align to TRBD2. The CDR3 loop spans 15 amino acids. Trimming took 1 base from V and 2 from J; bases not matched to a gene: 3. CDR1 and CDR2 from the germline V gene are SGHNT and YENEEA. The CDR3 sequence: CASSLGGLATYEQYF. CDR3 sequence (DNA): TGTGCCAGCAGCTTAGGTGGACTAGCGACCTACGAGCAGTACTTC.

This chain connects TRBV7-2 to TRBJ2-5; 14 bases are shared with TRBD2. Germline V lookup: CDR1 SGHTA, CDR2 FQGNSA. The CDR3 covers 16 residues. Trimming cost V 3 bases and J 4 bases; bases outside gene matches: 4. CDR3: CASSLLTSGRAETQYF. CDR3 nucleotide sequence: TGTGCCAGCAGCTTGCTGACTAGCGGGAGGGCAGAGACCCAGTACTTC.

The V and J genes are TRBV19 and TRBJ1-2, with D maybe TRBD1 (6 bases). The CDR3 length is 13 residues. Trimming took off 5 bases at V and 1 base at J, with 8 bases between the two ends. Per germline, CDR1 LNHDA and CDR2 SQIVND (reference sequence). The DNA of the CDR3 is TGTGCCAGTAGTGTACAGGGTAACTATGGCTACACCTTC. Its protein product is CASSVQGNYGYTF. The full variable domain, with the rest looked up from reference TRBV19 and TRBJ1-2, is DGGITQSPKYLFRKEGQNVTLSCEQNLNHDAMYWYRQDPGQGLRLIYYSQIVNDFQKGDIAEGYSVSREKKESFPLTVTSAQKNPTAFYLCASSVQGNYGYTFGSGTRLTVV.

V gene TRBV11-2 combines with J gene TRBJ2-7; 10 bases are shared with TRBD2. Looked up from germline, CDR1 is SGHAT and CDR2 is FQNNGV. This CDR3 is built from 16 residues. V dropped 4 bases and J dropped 0; count of bases not matched to a gene: 6. For the CDR3, the DNA is TGTGCCAGCAGCTCTAGGAGACTAGCGGGCTCCTACGAGCAGTACTTC. As protein: CASSSRRLAGSYEQYF.

This CDR3 reads CASSFRGVAGLTDTQYF. The CDR3 nucleotides read TGCGCCAGCAGCTTCCGCGGGGTAGCGGGTTTGACAGATACGCAGTATTTT. V usage is TRBV5-1 and J usage is TRBJ2-3; 7 bases align to TRBD2. J was trimmed by 3 bases and V by 2 bases; bases with no gene match: 12. Germline V lookup: CDR1 SGHRS, CDR2 YFSETQ. The CDR3 sequence is 17 residues long.

The chain uses TRBV7-6 and TRBJ2-7; perhaps TRBD1 as D (5 bases). Looked up from germline, CDR1 is SGHVS and CDR2 is FNYEAQ. This CDR3 is built from 13 residues. The V gene lost 2 bases and the J gene lost 2 bases, with 7 bases spanning the gap. The chain's CDR3 is CASSLQGAYEQYF. The CDR3 DNA follows: TGTGCCAGCAGCTTACAGGGCGCCTACGAGCAGTACTTC.

This chain joins TRBV30 and TRBJ1-5; 7 positions agree with TRBD1. V trimming: 5 bases; J trimming: 4 bases; junction bases outside the gene matches: 5. This CDR3 has 13 residues. CDR1 is GTSNPN, CDR2 SVGIG, per germline (reference sequence). The CDR3 nucleotides read TGTGCCTGGTCCCGGGACAGAAATCAGCCCCAGCATTTT. It encodes CAWSRDRNQPQHF.

This clone was seen only a few times. V is TRBV5-1 and J is TRBJ1-3, with 9 bases matching TRBD1. J gave up 2 bases and V 2 bases, and 8 bases lay outside the gene matches. The CDR3 is 17 residues long. CDR1 and CDR2 from the germline V gene are SGHRS and YFSETQ. The DNA for the CDR3 is TGCGCCAGCAGCTTACTACAGGGGGCGGTCGCTGGAAACACCATATATTTT. This sequence encodes CASSLLQGAVAGNTIYF.

The chain employs TRBV5-1 and TRBJ2-5; 13 bases are a match to TRBD2. The CDR3 consists of 17 residues. Trimming took 0 bases from V and 5 from J; bases not matched to a gene: 7. In germline, CDR1 is SGHRS, CDR2 YFSETQ. The CDR3 DNA reads TGCGCCAGCAGCTTGGGAATGGGACTAGCGGGATTGGAGACCCAGTACTTC. Its translation is CASSLGMGLAGLETQYF.

A few counts support this clone. This CDR3 is CASSIDRGYGYTF. In DNA form, the CDR3 reads TGTGCCAGCAGTATCGACAGGGGGTACGGCTACACCTTC. The rearrangement joins TRBV25-1 to TRBJ1-2; 9 bases fit TRBD1. With V trimmed by 5 bases and J by 8 bases, 6 bases remained unmatched. This CDR3 region has 13 residues. The germline CDR1 and CDR2 sequences are MGHDK and SYGVNS.

This sequence joins TRBV27 and TRBJ1-5; 7 bases are a match to TRBD1. Germline loops: CDR1 MNHEY, CDR2 SMNVEV (reference sequence). The CDR3 covers 14 residues. With V trimmed by 5 bases and J by 6 bases, 7 bases remained unmatched. Here the CDR3 reads CASSATGVGQPQHF. The DNA of the CDR3 is TGTGCCAGCAGTGCCACAGGGGTGGGTCAGCCCCAGCATTTT.

This clone came up a few times. This chain connects TRBV30 to TRBJ1-1, with TRBD1 matching 7 bases. The germline CDR1 and CDR2 sequences are GTSNPN and SVGIG (reference sequence). CDR3 size: 13 residues. V shed 3 bases, J shed 3 bases, and the junction held 4 bases outside the gene matches. The CDR3 bases are TGTGCCTGGAGGCAGGGGGAATACACTGAAGCTTTCTTT. Translation: CAWRQGEYTEAFF.

The V and J genes are TRBV2 and TRBJ2-1, with D hard to call. CDR3 length: 12 residues. Looked up from germline, CDR1 is SNHLY and CDR2 is FYNNEI. Trimming cost V 3 bases and J 4 bases, with 4 bases left between them. CDR3 in DNA: TGTGCCAGCAGTGACGGGTACAATGAGCAGTTCTTC. This gives the protein CASSDGYNEQFF.

This chain connects TRBV27 to TRBJ2-7, with TRBD2 identical over 8 bases. The J segment lost 4 bases and the V segment lost 3 bases, leaving 8 bases of the junction unmatched. Germline values: CDR1 MNHEY, CDR2 SMNVEV (reference sequence). The CDR3 has 15 residues. The CDR3 protein is CASSFDREGRYEQYF. CDR3 nucleotide sequence: TGTGCCAGCAGTTTCGATCGGGAGGGCCGGTACGAGCAGTACTTC.

This chain uses TRBV4-2 with TRBJ2-3, with TRBD1 matching 10 bases. The CDR3 extends over 17 amino acids. V lost 3 bases, J lost 1 base, and 7 bases stayed unmatched. CDR1 LGHNA and CDR2 YNFKEQ come from the germline V gene. The CDR3: CASSQDRGSGGTDTQYF. DNA for the CDR3: TGTGCCAGCAGCCAGGACAGGGGGAGCGGGGGCACAGATACGCAGTATTTT.

The J gene is TRBJ2-3, the V gene TRBV30; 10 bases are a match to TRBD2. This CDR3 spans 15 amino acids. Germline CDR1 and CDR2: GTSNPN and SVGIG (reference sequence). V was pared by 1 base and J by 2 bases, with 3 bases of the junction left unmatched. CDR3 sequence reads: CAWSGSGGPTDTQYF. The CDR3 DNA reads as TGTGCCTGGAGTGGTAGCGGGGGGCCCACAGATACGCAGTATTTT.

This clone has only a few counts. The chain links TRBV10-3 to TRBJ2-1, with D perhaps TRBD2 (5 bases). The CDR3 contains 14 residues. V lost 8 bases and J lost 2, with 13 bases in between. Germline V gives CDR1 ENHRY, CDR2 SYGVKD. DNA of the CDR3: TGTGCCATCCTCCTAGCTCGCACCTACAATGAGCAGTTCTTC. Amino acids: CAILLARTYNEQFF.

This chain uses TRBV11-2 with TRBJ2-5; 7 nucleotides match TRBD2. CDR1 is SGHAT and CDR2 is FQNNGV in the germline V gene. The CDR3 contains 16 residues. The trim removed 0 bases at V and 3 bases at J, leaving 7 bases unmatched. CDR3 sequence reads: CASSLDFGAGEETQYF. The CDR3 DNA sequence: TGTGCCAGCAGCTTAGATTTCGGCGCGGGGGAAGAGACCCAGTACTTC.

This chain joins TRBV5-6 and TRBJ1-4, with 7 bases fitting TRBD1. The CDR3 loop spans 16 amino acids. Looked up from germline, CDR1 is SGHDT and CDR2 is YYEEEE. V was clipped by 5 bases and J by 0 bases; unmatched bases: 7. Written as DNA, the CDR3 is TGTGCCAGCAGTTTCAAGACAGGGTCAACTAATGAAAAACTGTTTTTT. Translation gives CASSFKTGSTNEKLFF.

This clone occurred a few times. The J gene is TRBJ2-1, the V gene TRBV11-3; 15 nucleotides match TRBD2. With V trimmed by 3 bases and J by 5 bases, 2 bases remained unmatched. This CDR3 contains 16 residues. Germline assignment: CDR1 SGHNT and CDR2 YENEEA. CDR3 in DNA: TGTGCCAGCAGCTTCGGACTAGCGGGAGGGAACAATGAGCAGTTCTTC. It specifies CASSFGLAGGNNEQFF.